The entry below describes one T cell receptor beta chain. No antigen is known for it. This entry comes from a study of cytomegalovirus exposure and HLA in healthy donors. Whole-study findings and limits: Productive rates of about 90% or about 30% were seen for most TCR beta V segments in an earlier analysis. Rarity marked most TCR sequences, yet some public TCRs occurred in many donors. Later genetic work tied a missense DCLRE1C variant to beta-chain V and J trimming.

Amplification used 60 Vbeta primers and 13 Jbeta primers. Libraries were prepared by immunoSEQ multiplex PCR; TCRdb keeps only in-frame clonotypes and omits some of them. The repertoire holds over 150,000 clones, with more than 80% as singletons. This CDR3 is 15 amino acids long. Trimming took off 1 base at V and 7 bases at J, with 14 bases between the two ends. Germline CDR1 and CDR2: LNHDA and SQIVND (reference sequence). The clonotype originates from a male donor in good health and CMV-seronegative. The sample comprised PBMCs. The chain has TRBV19 and TRBJ1-5, with a tentative D call TRBD1 (6 bases). Written as DNA, the CDR3 is TGTGCCAGTAGTATAGGGACAGAGCAGGACCAGCCCCAGCATTTT. This gives the protein CASSIGTEQDQPQHF.